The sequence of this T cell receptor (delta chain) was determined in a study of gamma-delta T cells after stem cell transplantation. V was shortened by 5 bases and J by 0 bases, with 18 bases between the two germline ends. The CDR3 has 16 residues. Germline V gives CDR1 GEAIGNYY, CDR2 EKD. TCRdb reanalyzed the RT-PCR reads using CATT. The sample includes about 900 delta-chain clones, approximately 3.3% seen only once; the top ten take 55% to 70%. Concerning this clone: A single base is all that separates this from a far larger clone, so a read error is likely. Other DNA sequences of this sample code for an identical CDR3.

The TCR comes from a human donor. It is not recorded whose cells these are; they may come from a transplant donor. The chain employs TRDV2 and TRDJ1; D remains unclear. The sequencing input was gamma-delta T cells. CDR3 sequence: CACGTKTHLYTDKLIF. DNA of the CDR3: TGTGCCTGTGGAACGAAAACCCACTTATACACCGATAAACTCATCTTT.